This T cell receptor (beta chain) was recovered during a study of naive CD8 T cells in extremely preterm neonates (dated by TCRdb to 2015 to 2018). Background on the whole study: The study compared TCRbeta CDR3 repertoires of sorted naive CD8+ T cells across four age groups: extremely preterm neonates, term neonates, young children and adults.

The preterm samples were obtained from several extremely preterm deliveries at about 22-28 weeks of gestation. The study excluded pregnancies involving fetal demise, active maternal HSV infection or known maternal HIV infection. A FACSAria III cell sorter was used to sort live, Annexin V-negative naive CD8+ T cells (CD3+CD8+CD45RA+CCR7+). Between roughly 17,000 and 100,000 naive CD8+ T cells were sorted per sample. Preassembled standardized sampling kits were used to collect mixed venous-arterial cord blood. Cord blood was held at room temperature, and processing was completed within 4 hours of collection. Ficoll-Paque density gradient centrifugation of diluted blood was used to isolate mononuclear cells. Before sorting, mononuclear cells were cryopreserved in 10% DMSO with roughly 90% FBS and kept in long-term storage at -150 degrees C. After thawing, the cells were stained with Annexin V and with antibodies against CD3, CD8, CCR7 and CD45RA. Genomic DNA was extracted from snap-frozen sorted cell pellets with the DNeasy Blood and Tissue Kit.

This clone came up a few times. Its recognized antigen is unknown. No base quality values were provided; no much bigger clone lies one nucleotide off. On the study overall, not on this receptor specifically: The authors noted a small sample size and variable productive template counts among preterm samples as limitations. Preterm CDR3s were shorter, with fewer N additions and less junctional trimming, and were closer to germline than those of older groups. Preterm neonates had significantly lower iChao1 richness than all other age groups (p < 0.05) and an even clone distribution, indicating a less rich repertoire. To track T cell development within individuals, the authors urged prospective longitudinal studies of preterm and term neonates. A higher proportion of shared CDR3 nucleotide sequences was found in preterm neonates (roughly 2.5%) than in term neonates (approximately 0.4%), young children (about 0.03%) and adults (about 0.01%).

The CDR3 runs 13 residues from the cysteine to the phenylalanine. The sequence is cut down to CDR3 DNA, 39 bases in frame from base 1. The V end gives up 4 bases and the J end 1 base, leaving 0 bases in the junction not matched to a gene. Based on the germline V gene, the CDR1 and CDR2 sequences are ENHRY and SYGVKD. TCRbeta CDR3 regions were amplified from genomic DNA by a two-step, bias-controlled multiplex PCR. Primers specific for every TRBV and TRBJ gene segment were included in the multiplex PCR. The immunoSEQ Assay was used to generate the TCRbeta repertoire data. Concerning the study's data processing: A relative-frequency ratio and a modified nearest-neighbor algorithm were applied to filter and cluster reads so that closely related sequences were merged. IMGT annotation was the basis for assigning V, D and J genes to CDR3 sequences. Template counts were normalized for PCR amplification bias and quantified against synthetic TCR CDR3 analog sequences. Only unique productive sequences, defined as in-frame CDR3 sequences lacking stop codons, were included in the analyses. The immunoSEQ Analyzer software was used to compute clonality, defined as 1 minus Pielou's evenness, and iChao1 richness. Statistical tests were run in JMP, with either Student's t-test or a non-parametric test chosen according to Shapiro-Wilk normality results. As stored in TCRdb, this immuneACCESS dataset retains in-frame rearrangements with V and J assigned. A fraction of the clones does not appear; measured against another copy, unresolved V genes explain less than half of the discrepancy, and the remainder lacks a known reason. That table is the source of V, J and clone size, and D and trimming were worked out from the DNA. The sample records tens of thousands of clones, more than 70% of which are singletons. The ten top clones hold 0.8% to 0.95% of the sample.

The sample was naive CD8+ T cells from cord blood. The sequence joins TRBV10-3 to TRBJ1-1; TRBD1 aligns with 7 central bases. The clonotype was recovered from a boy who was born preterm. The CDR3 has the sequence CAISGTGNTEAFF. The DNA is TGTGCCATCAGTGGGACAGGGAACACTGAAGCTTTCTTT.